The clone carrying this T cell receptor (beta chain) came up a few times. These data are taken from a study of cytomegalovirus exposure and HLA in healthy donors. A multiplex PCR was run with 60 Vbeta primers and 13 Jbeta primers. Sequenced by immunoSEQ multiplex PCR; TCRdb stores in-frame clones only, minus some. The profile shows tens of thousands of clones, around 70% of them singletons. The CDR3 sequence is 13 residues long. Trimming left V 2 bases short and J 7 bases short, with 8 bases between. The germline V gene encodes CDR1 SNHLY and CDR2 FYNNEI. Unrecorded immune exposure was likely among donors, who were nominally healthy when sampled.

The source material was PBMCs. The chain recombines TRBV2 with TRBJ2-2; D is possibly TRBD2 (5 bases). The TCR comes from a woman in her 30s in good health and CMV-seronegative. CDR3: CASSETGLGELFF. Written as DNA, the CDR3 is TGTGCCAGCAGTGAAACCGGACTCGGGGAGCTGTTTTTT.